Presented here are 21 T cell receptor beta chains from one specimen sequenced in a study of cytomegalovirus exposure and HLA in healthy donors. 13 Jbeta primers and 60 Vbeta primers were used for the PCR. Here immunoSEQ multiplex PCR was the method, and the copy in TCRdb shows in-frame clones only, minus some. The top ten hold approximately 2.2% of the sample, which has around 110,000 clones, more than 65% seen once. Sequenced input: PBMCs. All receptors derive from a man aged 25 to 40 in good health and CMV-seronegative.

The CDR3 nucleotides are TGTGCCAGCAGCTTCGGACAGCTCGATGAAAAACTGTTTTTT. Encoded protein: CASSFGQLDEKLFF. The chain uses TRBV7-9 and TRBJ1-4; a weak D match, TRBD1 (6 bases). The CDR3 consists of 14 residues. V lost 3 bases, J lost 6 bases, and 11 bases lay in between. Germline V CDR1 and CDR2: SEHNR, FQNEAQ (reference sequence).

The chain joins TRBV9 to TRBJ2-3; 9 bases are a match to TRBD1. V gave up 2 bases and J gave up 6 bases; unmatched junction bases: 10. This CDR3 spans 16 amino acids. Germline CDR1 and CDR2: SGDLS and YYNGEE. This chain's CDR3 is CASSVETGTGSDTQYF. The CDR3 region has the DNA TGTGCCAGCAGCGTGGAAACCGGGACAGGGTCCGATACGCAGTATTTT. The full variable domain, with the rest looked up from reference TRBV9 and TRBJ2-3, is DSGVTQTPKHLITATGQRVTLRCSPRSGDLSVYWYQQSLDQGLQFLIQYYNGEERAKGNILERFSAQQFPDLHSELNLSSLELGDSALYFCASSVETGTGSDTQYFGPGTRLTVL.

There are a few counts of this clone. V usage is TRBV4-1 and J usage is TRBJ2-7; TRBD1 is a possible D gene (5 bases). The CDR3 sequence is 16 residues long. V lost 0 bases, J lost 1 base, and 13 bases lay in between. Germline CDR1 MGHRA, CDR2 YSYEKL. CDR3 sequence (DNA): TGCGCCAGCAGCCAAGATTCTGTGGACAAGTCCTACGAGCAGTACTTC. It is translated as CASSQDSVDKSYEQYF.

This rearrangement joins TRBV6-5 to TRBJ1-2, with 9 bases lining up with TRBD1. The CDR3 has 16 residues. V gave up 6 bases and J gave up 6 bases; unmatched junction bases: 14. In germline, CDR1 is MNHEY, CDR2 SVGAGI. The CDR3 sequence is CASSYGTGMHPDGYTF. Here the CDR3 DNA reads TGTGCCAGCAGCTACGGGACAGGGATGCACCCGGATGGCTACACCTTC.

The chain joins TRBV12-2 to TRBJ2-7; TRBD1 is the table's D call, not checked against the DNA. TRBV12-2 is noted as a pseudogene. The length of the CDR3 is 16 residues. The CDR3 DNA sequence: TGTGCAAGTCGCTTAGCGAACCGGGACACCTCCTACGAGCAGTACTTC. Its protein product is CASRLANRDTSYEQYF.

This chain uses TRBV4-1 with TRBJ1-1, with D unresolved. The V end was cut by 8 bases, the J end by 1 base, with 20 bases between. This CDR3 has 16 amino acids. Germline assignment: CDR1 MGHRA and CDR2 YSYEKL. The CDR3 DNA sequence: TGCGCCAGCGCCACAGTCAGCCCCAGGCAGAACACTGAAGCTTTCTTT. Translated: CASATVSPRQNTEAFF.

The V gene is TRBV11-3, the J gene TRBJ2-3, with 7 bases matching TRBD2. CDR1 and CDR2 from the germline V gene are SGHNT and YENEEA. CDR3 length: 14 residues. V lost 5 bases and J lost 2; bases outside the gene matches: 4. CDR3 sequence (DNA): TGTGCCAGCAGCCTACGGGGGGTCACAGATACGCAGTATTTT. Protein sequence: CASSLRGVTDTQYF. Full variable domain (remainder filled in from reference TRBV11-3 and TRBJ2-3): EAGVVQSPRYKIIEKKQPVAFWCNPISGHNTLYWYLQNLGQGPELLIRYENEEAVDDSQLPKDRFSAERLKGVDSTLKIQPAELGDSAVYLCASSLRGVTDTQYFGPGTRLTVL.

This chain joins TRBV23-1 and TRBJ1-6; D unclear. TRBV23-1 is placed among ORFs of uncertain function. Trimming left V 1 base short and J 7 bases short, with 11 bases between. CDR3 size: 15 residues. CDR3 in amino acids: CASSQFTKQNSPLHF. CDR3 nucleotide sequence: TGCGCCAGCAGTCAATTCACGAAACAAAATTCACCCCTCCACTTT.

The V call is TRBV2, the J call TRBJ2-5; TRBD2 agrees at 7 bases. Germline V gene lookup returns CDR1 SNHLY and CDR2 FYNNEI. The length of the CDR3 is 14 residues. V lost 8 bases, J lost 0 bases, and 6 bases stayed unmatched. The CDR3 loop reads CASGHAGDQETQYF. The CDR3 bases are TGTGCCAGCGGCCACGCGGGGGACCAAGAGACCCAGTACTTC.

V gene TRBV5-1 combines with J gene TRBJ2-5, with TRBD2 as a possible D gene (7 bases). Germline assignment: CDR1 SGHRS and CDR2 YFSETQ. The CDR3 is 17 residues long. Trimming took 5 bases from V and 2 from J, leaving 22 bases between them. CDR3 loop: CASRFRRGASGQETQYF. The CDR3 DNA reads as TGCGCCAGCAGATTCCGTCGGGGGGCTAGCGGACAAGAGACCCAGTACTTC.

The rearrangement links TRBV7-3 to TRBJ1-4, with TRBD1 identical over 9 bases. The CDR3 extends over 13 amino acids. The trim removed 5 bases at V and 12 bases at J, leaving 7 bases unmatched. The germline V gene has CDR1 SGHTA and CDR2 FQGTGA. The CDR3 nucleotides read TGTGCCAGCAGCCTACGACAGGGGGAACAACTGTTTTTT. It encodes CASSLRQGEQLFF.

The chain carries TRBV30 and TRBJ2-5; perhaps TRBD2 as D (6 bases). Trimming took off 0 bases at V and 7 bases at J, with 18 bases between the two ends. The CDR3 sequence is 15 residues long. Germline-derived CDR1 and CDR2 are GTSNPN and SVGIG (reference sequence). The CDR3 protein is CAWSVGGAQRRTQYF. The CDR3 coding sequence is TGTGCCTGGAGTGTAGGAGGGGCCCAGCGACGGACCCAGTACTTC.

The V call is TRBV6-5, the J call TRBJ2-7, with TRBD1 as a possible D gene (6 bases). CDR3 length: 14 residues. V was pared by 5 bases and J by 1 base, with 12 bases between. Germline V gene lookup returns CDR1 MNHEY and CDR2 SVGAGI. CDR3 loop: CASSPRTESYEQYF. For the CDR3, the DNA is TGTGCCAGCAGTCCGAGGACAGAGTCCTACGAGCAGTACTTC.

This chain connects TRBV5-1 to TRBJ2-7; 7 nucleotides align to TRBD1. This CDR3 is 17 amino acids long. Germline trimming cut 0 bases from V and 2 bases from J; bases unmatched to any gene: 11. Germline-derived CDR1 and CDR2 are SGHRS and YFSETQ. CDR3 DNA sequence: TGCGCCAGCAGCTTGGCCCACGGACAGGCTATAACCTACGAGCAGTACTTC. This gives the protein CASSLAHGQAITYEQYF. The full variable domain, completed using reference TRBV5-1 and TRBJ2-7, is KAGVTQTPRYLIKTRGQQVTLSCSPISGHRSVSWYQQTPGQGLQFLFEYFSETQRNKGNFPGRFSGRQFSNSRSEMNVSTLELGDSALYLCASSLAHGQAITYEQYFGPGTRLTVT.

The chain employs TRBV29-1 and TRBJ2-7; 7 positions agree with TRBD1. Germline CDR1 reads SQVTM; CDR2 reads ANQGSEA. This CDR3 region has 13 residues. The junction had 7 bases not matched to a gene; V was cut back by 7 bases and J by 1 base. In DNA, the CDR3 is TGCAGCGCTGGTCCGGGACAGTCCTACGAGCAGTACTTC. Amino acids: CSAGPGQSYEQYF.

The chain combines TRBV13 with TRBJ2-1; 9 positions agree with TRBD2. J lost 4 bases, V lost 4 bases, and 5 bases had no gene match. The length of the CDR3 is 15 residues. Germline V gives CDR1 PRHDT, CDR2 FYEKMQ (reference sequence). CDR3 coding DNA: TGTGCCAGCAGCTCGGAGCGGGAGGATTACAATGAGCAGTTCTTC. Amino acid sequence: CASSSEREDYNEQFF.

Concerning this clone itself: The junction departs from the called germline gene at one end, perhaps through a read error. V gene TRBV5-1 combines with J gene TRBJ1-2; 8 nucleotides line up with TRBD1. The length of the CDR3 is 9 residues. Germline loops: CDR1 SGHRS, CDR2 YFSETQ. DNA of the CDR3: TGCGCCAGCAGCTTGGGACAGGGGTTC. It is translated as CASSLGQGF.

V is TRBV5-1 and J is TRBJ2-7, with 7 bases lining up with TRBD1. J lost 12 bases, V lost 4 bases, and 22 bases had no gene match. CDR1 is SGHRS, CDR2 YFSETQ, per germline. The CDR3 runs to 16 residues. CDR3 sequence (DNA): TGCGCCAGCAGCCACCGGGGACAGTCATACCCCCCCGTCGCGTACTTC. This translates into CASSHRGQSYPPVAYF.

The CDR3 bases are TGTGCCAGCAAACTCTTACTGAGCTCCTACAATGAGCAGTTCTTC. Residues: CASKLLLSSYNEQFF. The gene calls are TRBV6-5 and TRBJ2-1; D ambiguous. The CDR3 loop spans 15 amino acids. Trimming removed 7 bases at V and 0 bases at J, with 13 bases between. CDR1 and CDR2 (germline): MNHEY, SVGAGI.

The rearrangement links TRBV6-1 to TRBJ2-3; TRBD2 matches 8 bases. CDR1 and CDR2 from the germline V gene are MNHNS and SASEGT. After removal of 8 bases from V and 5 bases from J, the junction contained 12 bases not matched to a gene. This CDR3 has 15 residues. The CDR3 DNA is TGTGCCAGCCGCCCACGGGAGGGCGAGGGAGATACGCAGTATTTT. Protein sequence: CASRPREGEGDTQYF.

V and J are TRBV29-1 and TRBJ2-5; tentatively, D is TRBD1 (6 bases). The germline gives CDR1 SQVTM, CDR2 ANQGSEA. V was trimmed by 8 bases and J by 2 bases, leaving 9 bases between them. There are 11 residues in the CDR3. CDR3 protein: CSSGQQETQYF. Here the CDR3 DNA reads TGCAGCTCCGGACAGCAAGAGACCCAGTACTTC.